This is a list of T cell receptor beta chains from one sample in a study of T cells in Graves' hyperthyroidism and ophthalmopathy. TCRdb re-analysed the multiplex PCR reads in MiXCR, keeping a single row per CDR3 protein. The data show about 400,000 distinct CDR3 sequences, less than 20% seen once. The material sequenced was blood. The receptors come from a woman aged 18-29 years with Graves' hyperthyroidism. The CDR3 runs from the conserved cysteine through the conserved F or W. The D gene is left open where the match is weak. Clone size is not always given. Where it is, it says once, few, many or a class for expanded clones.

clone_size j_call d_call v_call cdr3_aa cdr3_nt
many TRBJ1-2 . TRBV10-1 CPMAVFYGYTF TGCCCGATGGCCGTATTCTATGGCTACACCTTC
. TRBJ2-7 . TRBV25-1 CASSEGIGVRSYEQYF TGTGCCAGCAGTGAAGGAATTGGGGTTCGATCCTACGAGCAGTACTTC
few TRBJ2-1 TRBD2 TRBV7-2 CASRTAGAPGGEQFF TGTGCCAGCAGGACAGCGGGGGCCCCGGGTGGTGAGCAGTTCTTC
many TRBJ1-2 . TRBV20-1 CSASITTGYDVYTF TGCAGTGCTAGCATCACTACAGGGTATGATGTCTACACCTTC
. TRBJ2-7 TRBD2 TRBV6-1 CASSEGLAGNRYEQYF TGTGCCAGCAGTGAAGGACTAGCGGGGAACCGTTACGAGCAGTACTTC
. TRBJ2-2 TRBD1 TRBV4-3 CASSLSPGQGNTGELFF TGCGCCAGCAGCCTCTCCCCGGGACAGGGGAACACCGGGGAGCTGTTTTTT
many TRBJ1-1 TRBD1 TRBV14 CASSQDMFRDSVNTEAFF TGTGCCAGCAGCCAAGATATGTTCCGGGACAGTGTGAACACTGAAGCTTTCTTT
. TRBJ2-7 TRBD2 TRBV3-1 CASRDTGTSGKRSYEQYF TGTGCCAGCAGAGATACCGGGACTAGCGGGAAGCGAAGCTACGAGCAGTACTTC
few TRBJ2-3 . TRBV7-3 CASSQTRVGDTQYF TGTGCCAGCAGCCAAACCAGGGTGGGAGACACGCAGTATTTT
many TRBJ1-3 . TRBV5-1 CASSPGVASGNTIYF TGCGCCAGCAGCCCCGGCGTAGCCTCTGGAAACACCATATATTTT
. TRBJ2-1 . TRBV19 CASSIDRGRGSYNEQFF TGTGCCAGTAGTATAGACCGGGGCCGGGGGTCCTACAATGAGCAGTTCTTC
. TRBJ2-5 TRBD2 TRBV12-3/TRBV12-4 CASRGTSGRRETQYF TGTGCCAGCAGGGGGACTAGCGGGAGGAGGGAGACCCAGTACTTC
few TRBJ2-3 TRBD2 TRBV7-6 CVSSLESAGDTTQYF TGTGTCAGCAGCTTAGAGTCCGCGGGAGATACTACGCAGTATTTT
. TRBJ1-4 . TRBV2 CASSKDRANEKLFF TGTGCCAGCAGTAAGGACAGAGCTAATGAAAAACTGTTTTTT
few TRBJ2-3 TRBD2 TRBV5-4 CASSSGGLAQADTQYF TGTGCCAGCAGCTCCGGGGGGTTAGCTCAGGCAGATACGCAGTATTTT
. TRBJ2-2 . TRBV7-3 CANRLGPDTGELFF TGTGCCAACAGGCTAGGACCTGACACCGGGGAGCTGTTTTTT
many TRBJ1-2 . TRBV20-1 CSARGAGLQYGYTF TGCAGTGCTAGAGGGGCGGGTCTACAGTATGGCTACACCTTC
few TRBJ2-7 . TRBV20-1 CSAIHLSSYEQYF TGCAGTGCTATCCATCTCAGCTCCTACGAGCAGTACTTC
many TRBJ2-3 TRBD2 TRBV7-2 CASSPSGGATNTQYF TGTGCCAGCAGCCCTAGCGGGGGGGCCACGAATACGCAGTATTTT
many TRBJ2-3 . TRBV27 CASSFDEPGTQYF TGTGCCAGCAGTTTTGACGAACCTGGTACGCAGTATTTT
many TRBJ2-1 TRBD2 TRBV7-6 CASSLGLAGTYNEQFF TGTGCCAGCAGCTTAGGACTAGCGGGCACCTACAATGAGCAGTTCTTC
many TRBJ2-1 . TRBV7-3 CASSPRGWSNEQFF TGTGCCAGCAGCCCCCGTGGGTGGAGTAATGAGCAGTTCTTC
. TRBJ2-5 . TRBV6-1 CASSEGRALKETQYF TGTGCCAGCAGTGAGGGGCGGGCCCTCAAAGAGACCCAGTACTTC
many TRBJ1-1 . TRBV20-1 CSASSHQNTEAFF TGCAGTGCTAGTAGTCATCAGAACACTGAAGCTTTCTTT
many TRBJ2-1 TRBD2 TRBV27 CASSILAGGPGNEQFF TGTGCCAGCAGCATATTAGCGGGAGGGCCAGGCAATGAGCAGTTCTTC
. TRBJ1-2 . TRBV7-2 CASPTGSGYGYTF TGTGCCAGCCCCACGGGCTCGGGCTATGGCTACACCTTC
. TRBJ2-5 . TRBV4-1 CASSVGGIETQYF TGCGCCAGCAGCGTTGGGGGGATAGAGACCCAGTACTTC
. TRBJ1-3 TRBD1 TRBV5-1 CASARDSSGNTIYF TGCGCCAGCGCCAGGGACAGCTCTGGAAACACCATATATTTT
few TRBJ1-5 . TRBV12-3/TRBV12-4 CASSLGVINQPQHF TGTGCCAGCAGCTTGGGAGTGATCAATCAGCCCCAGCATTTT
many TRBJ2-5 . TRBV2 CATMDGDQETQYF TGTGCCACCATGGACGGAGACCAAGAGACCCAGTACTTC
. TRBJ2-7 . TRBV20-1 CSPKGYDRFSYEQYF TGCAGTCCTAAGGGATACGACAGGTTCTCCTACGAGCAGTACTTC
. TRBJ2-7 . TRBV19 CASSRQIISYEQYF TGTGCCAGTAGTCGACAGATCATCTCCTACGAGCAGTACTTC
many TRBJ2-2 . TRBV28 CASSLFKYTGELFF TGTGCCAGCAGTTTATTTAAGTACACCGGGGAGCTGTTTTTT
. TRBJ2-3 TRBD2 TRBV20-1 CSARDLSGRGGTDTQYF TGCAGTGCTAGAGATCTTAGCGGGAGGGGCGGCACAGATACGCAGTATTTT
many TRBJ2-7 . TRBV5-8 CASSLMRVGSYEQYF TGTGCCAGCAGCTTGATGCGGGTGGGTTCCTACGAGCAGTACTTC
many TRBJ2-5 TRBD2 TRBV7-3 CASSLTTSGETQYF TGTGCCAGCAGCTTAACGACTAGCGGGGAGACCCAGTACTTC
many TRBJ1-1 . TRBV11-3 CASSLLDGTEAFF TGTGCCAGCAGCCTCCTGGACGGCACTGAAGCTTTCTTT
few TRBJ2-7 . TRBV6-1 CASTSNGDRYEQYF TGTGCCAGCACCTCCAATGGGGATCGCTACGAGCAGTACTTC
many TRBJ2-7 . TRBV6-1 CASSTTRYEQYF TGTGCCAGCAGTACGACGCGATACGAGCAGTACTTC
many TRBJ1-1 . TRBV10-3 CAISDGGRETEAFF TGTGCCATCAGTGATGGGGGAAGAGAAACTGAAGCTTTCTTT